The 27 T cell receptor beta chains reported below all come from one sample, sequenced in a study of cytomegalovirus exposure and HLA in healthy donors. PCR amplification relied on 60 Vbeta primers (plus 13 Jbeta primers). TCRdb's table, derived via immunoSEQ multiplex PCR, lists solely in-frame clones and lacks some. The data contain under 200,000 clones, 84% of them singletons. Sequencing was carried out using PBMCs. All receptors come from a boy aged 5 to 17 in good health and CMV-seronegative.

The rearrangement uses TRBV7-9 and TRBJ2-7; D is uncertain. Germline CDR1 and CDR2: SEHNR and FQNEAQ (reference sequence). V lost 5 bases, J lost 5 bases, and 7 bases lay in between. The CDR3 sequence is 11 residues long. CDR3 sequence: CASSPFDEQYF. The CDR3 region has the DNA TGTGCCAGCAGCCCATTTGACGAGCAGTACTTC.

V usage is TRBV25-1 and J usage is TRBJ1-1, with TRBD1 matching 7 bases. CDR3 length equals 11 residues. The germline V gene has CDR1 MGHDK and CDR2 SYGVNS. V was pared by 7 bases and J by 6 bases, with 2 bases of the junction left unmatched. CDR3 residues: CASIDRAEAFF. The CDR3 bases are TGTGCCAGCATCGACAGGGCTGAAGCTTTCTTT.

The chain has TRBV7-3 and TRBJ2-1; D is undetermined. CDR3 length equals 13 residues. Germline V gives CDR1 SGHTA, CDR2 FQGTGA. The ends were cut back, 2 bases at V and 5 bases at J, with 7 bases in the middle. CDR3 DNA sequence: TGTGCCAGCAGCTTAGGAGCGAACAATGAGCAGTTCTTC. It yields the protein CASSLGANNEQFF.

This clone has only a few counts. CDR3 in amino acids: CASSLEGGSSYEQYF. DNA for the CDR3: TGTGCCAGCAGCTTGGAAGGCGGAAGCTCCTACGAGCAGTACTTC. This sequence joins TRBV5-4 and TRBJ2-7; unclear D gene. The germline CDR1 and CDR2 sequences are SGHNT and YYREEE (reference sequence). The CDR3 spans 15 residues. Trimming shortened V by 0 bases and J by 0 bases, and 10 bases separated the two germline ends.

V gene TRBV19 combines with J gene TRBJ2-7, with 7 bases that match TRBD1. The length of the CDR3 is 14 residues. V lost 5 bases to trimming and J lost 3 bases; unmatched junction nucleotides: 7. Germline lookup yields CDR1 LNHDA and CDR2 SQIVND (reference sequence). CDR3: CASSAGTDYYEQYF. The CDR3, as DNA: TGTGCCAGTAGTGCCGGGACAGACTACTACGAGCAGTACTTC.

V is TRBV9 and J is TRBJ1-4; D might be TRBD1 (6 bases). The CDR3 is 14 residues long. The germline V and J ends were trimmed by 4 bases and 4 bases, with 11 bases remaining between them. Germline CDR1 SGDLS, CDR2 YYNGEE. In nucleotides, the CDR3 is TGTGCCAGCAGCCTGGACAGCTTTAATGAAAAACTGTTTTTT. It translates to CASSLDSFNEKLFF.

This sequence joins TRBV9 and TRBJ2-3; a possible D gene is TRBD1 (6 bases). V lost 2 bases and J 2 bases, leaving 12 bases between the germline ends. CDR1 is SGDLS and CDR2 is YYNGEE in the germline V gene. This CDR3 contains 15 residues. CDR3 in DNA: TGTGCCAGCAGCGTTGGGACACGCCACACAGATACGCAGTATTTT. Its protein product is CASSVGTRHTDTQYF.

The chain recombines TRBV27 with TRBJ2-3; 8 nucleotides agree with TRBD2. Germline values: CDR1 MNHEY, CDR2 SMNVEV (reference sequence). CDR3 length: 18 residues. V shed 1 base and J 5 bases; nucleotides not matched to a gene: 14. The CDR3 reads CASSLWSGGGTWVDTQYF. DNA for the CDR3: TGTGCCAGCAGTTTATGGTCGGGGGGGGGCACCTGGGTAGATACGCAGTATTTT.

V usage is TRBV30 and J usage is TRBJ2-5, with D perhaps TRBD2 (5 bases). The closer fit of TRBJ2-7 to the DNA end suggests the J call may be wrong. The V gene's germline CDR1 is GTSNPN and CDR2 SVGIG (reference sequence). CDR3 length equals 14 residues. The CDR3 sequence: CAWSVGGYISEQYF. As DNA, the CDR3 is TGTGCCTGGAGTGTAGGAGGTTATATCTCCGAGCAGTACTTC.

This rearrangement joins TRBV28 to TRBJ2-1, with TRBD2 matching 9 bases. The V gene end was trimmed by 5 bases and the J gene end by 8 bases; junction bases not matched to a gene: 7. The CDR3 consists of 14 residues. Germline CDR1 and CDR2: MDHEN and SYDVKM. The DNA for the CDR3 is TGTGCCAGCAGTCCTAGCGGGACATCGTATGAGCAGTTCTTC. It codes for CASSPSGTSYEQFF.

The chain joins TRBV7-3 to TRBJ2-2; D is unresolved. V lost 1 base, J lost 6 bases, and 9 bases lay in between. The CDR3 contains 14 residues. CDR1 SGHTA and CDR2 FQGTGA come from the germline V gene. Here the CDR3 reads CASSLRVQAGELFF. CDR3 bases: TGTGCCAGCAGCTTAAGGGTCCAGGCCGGGGAGCTGTTTTTT. Full variable domain (missing parts from reference TRBV7-3 and TRBJ2-2): GAGVSQTPSNKVTEKGKYVELRCDPISGHTALYWYRQSLGQGPEFLIYFQGTGAADDSGLPNDRFFAVRPEGSVSTLKIQRTERGDSAVYLCASSLRVQAGELFFGEGSRLTVL.

The chain carries TRBV6-5 and TRBJ2-1; a weak D match, TRBD1 (5 bases). The CDR3 length is 13 residues. Germline CDR1 is MNHEY and CDR2 is SVGAGI. V shed 2 bases and J shed 5 bases, with 7 bases lying between them. The CDR3 loop is CASSYTRDNEQFF. DNA of the CDR3: TGTGCCAGCAGTTACACCAGGGACAATGAGCAGTTCTTC.

In DNA, the CDR3 is TGTGCCAGCAGCTCTCGACAGGGGTTGGAGCCCCAGCATTTT. It encodes CASSSRQGLEPQHF. The chain combines TRBV7-2 with TRBJ1-5, with 8 bases lining up with TRBD1. Germline lookup yields CDR1 SGHTA and CDR2 FQGNSA. The V segment lost 4 bases and the J segment 8 bases; nucleotides outside the gene matches: 7. This CDR3 comprises 14 residues.

As regards this clone: The junction and the germline gene differ at one end; a read error may be behind it. The CDR3 spells CASSPRRRGGDTIYF. As DNA, the CDR3 is TGTGCCAGCAGCCCAAGGCGGAGGGGTGGAGACACCATATATTTT. V gene TRBV13 combines with J gene TRBJ1-3; D possibly corresponds to TRBD1 (5 bases). The germline V gene has CDR1 PRHDT and CDR2 FYEKMQ (reference sequence). CDR3 size: 15 residues.

The chain employs TRBV7-2 and TRBJ1-4; TRBD1 agrees at 8 bases. The germline V gene encodes CDR1 SGHTA and CDR2 FQGNSA. The CDR3 runs to 17 residues. Germline trimming cut 1 base from V and 6 bases from J; bases unmatched to any gene: 10. The CDR3 reads CASSLGLSGQGYEKLFF. The CDR3 region has the DNA TGTGCCAGCAGCTTAGGGTTATCAGGACAGGGTTATGAAAAACTGTTTTTT. Complete variable domain (other parts from reference TRBV7-2 and TRBJ1-4): GAGVSQSPSNKVTEKGKDVELRCDPISGHTALYWYRQSLGQGLEFLIYFQGNSAPDKSGLPSDRFSAERTGGSVSTLTIQRTQQEDSAVYLCASSLGLSGQGYEKLFFGSGTQLSVL.

This chain links TRBV18 with TRBJ2-7; 9 positions agree with TRBD1. Germline CDR1 and CDR2: KGHSH and LQKENI. With V trimmed by 0 bases and J by 2 bases, 2 bases remained unmatched. There are 15 residues in the CDR3. The CDR3 coding sequence is TGTGCCAGCTCACCACCGGGGACAGGGACCTACGAGCAGTACTTC. Translated: CASSPPGTGTYEQYF.

This rearrangement joins TRBV2 to TRBJ1-4, with TRBD1 matching 8 bases. The CDR3 runs to 14 residues. Germline CDR1 and CDR2: SNHLY and FYNNEI. V lost 8 bases, J lost 7 bases, and 9 bases stayed unmatched. CDR3 DNA: TGTGCCAGCTCTTCCGACAGGGGCATTGAAAAACTGTTTTTT. Its translation: CASSSDRGIEKLFF.

On this clone: At one boundary the junction diverges from the germline segment, which might be a read error. J is TRBJ1-1 and V is TRBV7-7; D gene ambiguous. The CDR3 has 13 residues. The germline V gene encodes CDR1 SSHAT and CDR2 FNYEAQ (reference sequence). Written as DNA, the CDR3 is TGTGCTAGCAGCCTGAACGGGAACACTGAAGCTTTCTTT. Amino acids: CASSLNGNTEAFF.

This clone has more than one count but fewer than ten. The chain recombines TRBV27 with TRBJ1-1, with 8 bases matching TRBD1. Per germline, CDR1 MNHEY and CDR2 SMNVEV (reference sequence). Trimming at V came to 6 bases and at J to 0 bases, leaving 3 bases not matched to a gene. The CDR3 is 14 amino acids. The CDR3 sequence is CASRDRALNTEAFF. CDR3 nucleotides: TGTGCCAGCAGGGACAGGGCTCTGAACACTGAAGCTTTCTTT.

This clone was seen once. The chain is built from TRBV28 and TRBJ2-3; TRBD1 matches 9 bases. The trim removed 4 bases at V and 3 bases at J, leaving 8 bases unmatched. The CDR3 is 16 residues long. Germline V gene lookup returns CDR1 MDHEN and CDR2 SYDVKM. The CDR3 reads CASSWRQGDRTDTQYF. CDR3 DNA sequence: TGTGCCAGCAGTTGGAGACAGGGGGATCGGACAGATACGCAGTATTTT.

V usage is TRBV5-1 and J usage is TRBJ1-5, with a tentative D call TRBD1 (6 bases). This CDR3 spans 15 amino acids. Trimming pared 1 base from V and 4 bases from J, leaving 12 bases between. Germline V gene sequence: CDR1 SGHRS, CDR2 YFSETQ. This CDR3 reads CASSLWGLSNQPQHF. DNA of the CDR3: TGCGCCAGCAGCTTGTGGGGGCTGTCGAATCAGCCCCAGCATTTT.

The chain uses TRBV6-6 and TRBJ1-1, with D perhaps matching TRBD1 (5 bases). This CDR3 contains 13 residues. V lost 6 bases and J 3 bases, leaving 11 bases between the germline ends. Germline V gene lookup returns CDR1 MNHNY and CDR2 SVGAGI (reference sequence). CDR3 protein: CASRQDRHTEAFF. Here the CDR3 DNA reads TGTGCCAGCAGGCAAGACAGACACACTGAAGCTTTCTTT.

V and J are TRBV4-1 and TRBJ1-4; D is undetermined. Germline values: CDR1 MGHRA, CDR2 YSYEKL. This CDR3 is built from 16 residues. V lost 2 bases and J lost 6, with 16 bases in between. CDR3 region: CASSQSGSVTDEKLFF. In nucleotides, the CDR3 is TGCGCCAGCAGCCAAAGCGGCTCAGTGACGGATGAAAAACTGTTTTTT.

The gene calls are TRBV27 and TRBJ1-6; unclear D gene. The V gene lost 6 bases and the J gene lost 6 bases, with 12 bases spanning the gap. In germline, CDR1 is MNHEY, CDR2 SMNVEV (reference sequence). CDR3 length equals 14 residues. The CDR3 DNA reads TGTGCCAGCAGGCCATTCAAGCTTAATTCACCCCTCCACTTT. The encoded protein is CASRPFKLNSPLHF.

This clone turned up a few times. The rearrangement joins TRBV30 to TRBJ2-4; D gene unclear. Per germline, CDR1 GTSNPN and CDR2 SVGIG (reference sequence). V was trimmed by 2 bases and J by 3 bases, leaving 17 bases between them. The CDR3 has 16 residues. The CDR3 DNA sequence: TGTGCCTGGAGTTCCCCGAGGATCGCAAACAAAAACATTCAGTACTTC. It yields the protein CAWSSPRIANKNIQYF.

The chain has TRBV6-5 and TRBJ1-1; no reliable D call. Trimming took off 2 bases at V and 7 bases at J, with 8 bases between the two ends. The length of the CDR3 is 12 residues. Germline CDR1 MNHEY, CDR2 SVGAGI. DNA of the CDR3: TGTGCCAGCAGTTACGGACTGGGTGAAGCTTTCTTT. Encoded protein: CASSYGLGEAFF.

This clone has a handful of counts. This chain connects TRBV5-4 to TRBJ2-2, with unresolved D. Germline V gives CDR1 SGHNT, CDR2 YYREEE (reference sequence). Deletions cut 4 bases from V and 5 bases from J, with 9 bases between. This CDR3 comprises 13 residues. In nucleotides, the CDR3 is TGTGCCAGCAGCAGTCTTCGGACCGGGGAGCTGTTTTTT. It is translated as CASSSLRTGELFF.